Below are 29 T cell receptor beta chains sequenced from a single sample in a study of blood T cell repertoires in COVID-19. Assay used: immunoSEQ multiplex PCR; TCRdb lists only in-frame clones, some missing. The repertoire consists of about 200,000 clones, with approximately 86% occurring once and the leading ten covering approximately 4.2%. The sequenced material came from PBMCs or T cells enriched from blood (not recorded which). Receptor source: a middle-aged woman with acute COVID-19.

This chain uses TRBV28 with TRBJ2-3, with 7 bases matching TRBD1. The germline V gene has CDR1 MDHEN and CDR2 SYDVKM. The CDR3 totals 15 residues. The J segment lost 1 base and the V segment lost 3 bases, leaving 4 bases of the junction unmatched. CDR3 protein: CASSFIDRGTDTQYF. In DNA form, the CDR3 reads TGTGCCAGCAGTTTCATCGACAGGGGCACAGATACGCAGTATTTT.

V gene TRBV6-5 combines with J gene TRBJ1-4; TRBD1 is a possible D gene (5 bases). The CDR3 spans 15 residues. The ends were cut back, 10 bases at V and 0 bases at J, with 15 bases in the middle. CDR1 is MNHEY, CDR2 SVGAGI, per germline. CDR3 residues: CATQGVSATNEKLFF. In DNA, the CDR3 is TGTGCCACCCAAGGGGTCTCTGCAACTAATGAAAAACTGTTTTTT.

This chain links TRBV6-5 with TRBJ2-7; 8 bases are shared with TRBD1. V trimming: 5 bases; J trimming: 4 bases; junction bases outside the gene matches: 4. The germline CDR1 and CDR2 sequences are MNHEY and SVGAGI. The CDR3 sequence is 13 residues long. CDR3 sequence: CASSQDREYEQYF. The CDR3 region has the DNA TGTGCCAGCAGTCAGGACAGGGAATACGAGCAGTACTTC.

This chain uses TRBV10-3 with TRBJ1-2; 10 positions match TRBD1. The V segment lost 2 bases and the J segment 6 bases; nucleotides outside the gene matches: 6. The CDR3 has 15 amino acids. The germline CDR1 and CDR2 sequences are ENHRY and SYGVKD. The CDR3 reads CAISERTGTGDGYTF. CDR3 sequence (DNA): TGTGCCATCAGTGAGAGAACCGGGACAGGGGATGGCTACACCTTC.

This sequence joins TRBV7-9 and TRBJ2-1, with D possibly matching TRBD1 (5 bases). V was shortened by 1 base and J by 0 bases, with 16 bases between the two germline ends. The CDR3 extends over 18 amino acids. Germline V lookup: CDR1 SEHNR, CDR2 FQNEAQ (reference sequence). The CDR3 bases are TGTGCCAGCAGCTTAGGAATGGGGCGAAGTCTCTCCTACAATGAGCAGTTCTTC. It codes for CASSLGMGRSLSYNEQFF.

V is TRBV4-3 and J is TRBJ2-3; possibly TRBD2 for D (5 bases). The V end was cut by 1 base, the J end by 3 bases, with 5 bases between. Germline CDR1 LGHNA, CDR2 YSLEER. The CDR3 has 13 amino acids. CDR3 loop: CASSQAGTDTQYF. The CDR3 DNA reads TGCGCCAGCAGCCAAGCGGGGACAGATACGCAGTATTTT.

This rearrangement joins TRBV18 to TRBJ1-1; TRBD1 might be the D (6 bases). Germline V lookup: CDR1 KGHSH, CDR2 LQKENI. There are 14 residues in the CDR3. V shed 4 bases and J shed 2 bases, with 11 bases lying between them. For the CDR3, the DNA is TGTGCCAGCTCACTTCCAGGGGAAAACACTGAAGCTTTCTTT. It translates to CASSLPGENTEAFF. Complete variable domain (other parts from reference TRBV18 and TRBJ1-1): NAGVMQNPRHLVRRRGQEARLRCSPMKGHSHVYWYRQLPEEGLKFMVYLQKENIIDESGMPKERFSAEFPKEGPSILRIQQVVRGDSAAYFCASSLPGENTEAFFGQGTRLTVV.

This clone is a singleton in its sample. The rearrangement links TRBV5-1 to TRBJ2-3; 7 nucleotides line up with TRBD1. The germline gives CDR1 SGHRS, CDR2 YFSETQ. The CDR3 is made up of 14 amino acids. Trimming took 5 bases from V and 3 from J; bases not matched to a gene: 6. CDR3 nucleotides: TGCGCCAGCAGACCAGGACAGGTAACAGATACGCAGTATTTT. Its protein is CASRPGQVTDTQYF. Based on the CDR3 plus reference TRBV5-1 and TRBJ2-3, the full variable domain is KAGVTQTPRYLIKTRGQQVTLSCSPISGHRSVSWYQQTPGQGLQFLFEYFSETQRNKGNFPGRFSGRQFSNSRSEMNVSTLELGDSALYLCASRPGQVTDTQYFGPGTRLTVL.

This chain connects TRBV5-6 to TRBJ2-1; D uncertain. The ends were cut back, 3 bases at V and 4 bases at J, with 5 bases in the middle. The germline gives CDR1 SGHDT, CDR2 YYEEEE. The CDR3 runs to 12 residues. The CDR3 bases are TGTGCCAGCAGCTCCCTATACAATGAGCAGTTCTTC. Its translation is CASSSLYNEQFF.

This sequence joins TRBV5-1 and TRBJ2-7; possible D gene TRBD1, 5 bases. V was clipped by 2 bases and J by 7 bases, with 10 bases between them. The CDR3 totals 12 residues. The germline CDR1 and CDR2 sequences are SGHRS and YFSETQ. The chain's CDR3 is CASSFGAEEQYF. CDR3 nucleotides: TGCGCCAGCAGCTTTGGGGCTGAAGAGCAGTACTTC.

The chain joins TRBV7-2 to TRBJ1-1; no definite D call. CDR1 and CDR2 from the germline V gene are SGHTA and FQGNSA. This CDR3 is 13 amino acids long. V lost 5 bases and J 1 base, leaving 8 bases between the germline ends. CDR3 amino acids: CASSHSKNTEAFF. DNA for the CDR3: TGTGCCAGCAGCCACAGCAAGAACACTGAAGCTTTCTTT.

Written as DNA, the CDR3 is TGTGCCAGCAGTCGACTGAGTGGGGCGCTCCAGGGAAATTCACCCCTCCACTTT. Translating gives CASSRLSGALQGNSPLHF. The rearrangement uses TRBV2 and TRBJ1-6; perhaps TRBD1 as D (5 bases). Germline CDR1 and CDR2: SNHLY and FYNNEI. Trimming shortened V by 5 bases and J by 7 bases, and 24 bases separated the two germline ends. The CDR3 has 18 residues. Using reference TRBV2 and TRBJ1-6 for the parts outside the CDR3, the full variable domain is EPEVTQTPSHQVTQMGQEVILRCVPISNHLYFYWYRQILGQKVEFLVSFYNNEISEKSEIFDDQFSVERPDGSNFTLKIRSTKLEDSAMYFCASSRLSGALQGNSPLHFGNGTRLTVT.

This chain joins TRBV13 and TRBJ2-5; 10 bases agree with TRBD1. V shed 3 bases, J shed 4 bases, and the junction held 2 bases outside the gene matches. The CDR3 covers 14 residues. Per the germline V gene, CDR1 is PRHDT and CDR2 is FYEKMQ (reference sequence). In nucleotides, the CDR3 is TGTGCCAGCAGCTTTGGGACAGGGGCAGAGACCCAGTACTTC. It encodes CASSFGTGAETQYF.

This clone was counted a single time. The rearrangement joins TRBV28 to TRBJ2-3; D unclear. Trimming removed 5 bases from V and 4 bases from J, with 4 bases in between. Germline V gives CDR1 MDHEN, CDR2 SYDVKM. The CDR3 loop spans 11 amino acids. Written as DNA, the CDR3 is TGTGCCAGCAGTCTCGCAGATACGCAGTATTTT. This codes for CASSLADTQYF.

CDR3 in amino acids: CASSLGRGGPSSYEQYF. Written as DNA, the CDR3 is TGTGCCAGCAGTCTGGGGCGGGGCGGGCCTAGCTCCTACGAGCAGTACTTC. V is TRBV28 and J is TRBJ2-7; tentative D call: TRBD2 (6 bases). CDR1 is MDHEN and CDR2 is SYDVKM in the germline V gene. There are 17 residues in the CDR3. The V end lost 5 bases, the J end lost 0 bases, and 20 bases lay between the germline ends.

The J gene is TRBJ2-1, the V gene TRBV7-2, with D possibly matching TRBD2 (5 bases). The V end was cut by 3 bases, the J end by 0 bases, with 9 bases between. This CDR3 contains 15 residues. Germline CDR1 is SGHTA and CDR2 is FQGNSA. The CDR3 sequence is CASSFLSGSYNEQFF. The DNA of the CDR3 is TGTGCCAGCAGCTTTCTAAGCGGCTCCTACAATGAGCAGTTCTTC.

The count of this clone is one. The chain carries TRBV30 and TRBJ2-3; 8 nucleotides agree with TRBD1. CDR1 and CDR2 from the germline V gene are GTSNPN and SVGIG (reference sequence). The CDR3 contains 17 residues. Unmatched junction bases numbered 11, after V lost 0 bases and J lost 3 bases. The CDR3 DNA reads as TGTGCCTGGAGTGTAGCCTTGGACAGGGTTGGGACAGATACGCAGTATTTT. This codes for CAWSVALDRVGTDTQYF.

This clone appeared a few times. This rearrangement joins TRBV4-1 to TRBJ1-1; maybe TRBD1 (5 bases). The CDR3 is 15 residues long. CDR1 is MGHRA, CDR2 YSYEKL, per germline. Trimming cost V 2 bases and J 11 bases, with 21 bases left between them. The CDR3 DNA reads as TGCGCCAGCAGCCAACCAGTCGAAGGGAATAGGGGTGCTTTCTTT. Translating gives CASSQPVEGNRGAFF.

On this clone itself: Other DNA sequences in this specimen translate into the identical CDR3. This chain joins TRBV27 and TRBJ1-5; the match to TRBD1 covers 7 bases. From germline, CDR1 is MNHEY and CDR2 SMNVEV (reference sequence). CDR3 size: 13 residues. The V and J ends lost 1 base and 7 bases, in that order; junction bases with no gene match: 1. CDR3 coding DNA: TGTGCCAGCAGTTTATTAGGGGGCCAGCCCCAGCATTTT. This gives the protein CASSLLGGQPQHF.

V gene TRBV6-5 combines with J gene TRBJ2-1; D is undetermined. The CDR3 totals 14 residues. The germline V and J ends were trimmed by 5 bases and 8 bases, with 16 bases remaining between them. Germline V gives CDR1 MNHEY, CDR2 SVGAGI. CDR3 sequence (DNA): TGTGCCAGCAGTCCGCTCGGTCTAACGCATGAGCAGTTCTTC. It yields the protein CASSPLGLTHEQFF.

This clone was seen only once. The chain has TRBV18 and TRBJ2-6; TRBD2 agrees at 8 bases. After removal of 6 bases from V and 4 bases from J, the junction contained 8 bases not matched to a gene. Germline loops: CDR1 KGHSH, CDR2 LQKENI. CDR3 length: 16 residues. CDR3 in amino acids: CASSPTTSVGANVLTF. Here the CDR3 DNA reads TGTGCCAGCTCCCCAACGACTAGCGTCGGGGCCAACGTCCTGACTTTC.

The genes are TRBV15 and TRBJ2-1, with 8 bases aligning to TRBD1. The CDR3 sequence is 14 residues long. In germline, CDR1 is LNHNV, CDR2 YYDKDF (reference sequence). With 3 bases clipped from V and 3 bases from J, the junction kept 1 base outside the gene matches. Here the CDR3 reads CATSSGTGYNEQFF. The CDR3 region has the DNA TGTGCCACCAGCAGTGGGACAGGCTACAATGAGCAGTTCTTC.

The chain is built from TRBV27 and TRBJ1-6; D ambiguous. The length of the CDR3 is 19 residues. Germline V gene sequence: CDR1 MNHEY, CDR2 SMNVEV (reference sequence). Trimming shortened V by 0 bases and J by 0 bases, and 15 bases separated the two germline ends. Written as DNA, the CDR3 is TGTGCCAGCAGTTTATCCATCCAGCCGGCTAGCTCCTATAATTCACCCCTCCACTTT. Translating it yields CASSLSIQPASSYNSPLHF.

The chain combines TRBV28 with TRBJ1-5; 11 bases are shared with TRBD1. Germline assignment: CDR1 MDHEN and CDR2 SYDVKM. The junction had 7 bases not matched to a gene; V was cut back by 5 bases and J by 7 bases. The CDR3 runs 15 residues. Written as DNA, the CDR3 is TGTGCCAGCAGTCGACGGACAGGGGGCTACCAGCCCCAGCATTTT. Residues: CASSRRTGGYQPQHF.

The J gene is TRBJ2-7, the V gene TRBV7-8, with 13 bases fitting TRBD2. After removal of 5 bases from V and 6 bases from J, the junction contained 10 bases not matched to a gene. Germline loops: CDR1 SGHVS, CDR2 FQNEAQ. The CDR3 sequence is 16 residues long. In DNA, the CDR3 is TGTGCCAGCAGCCTAGGGACTAGCGGGACTCAGGGCGAGCAGTACTTC. As protein: CASSLGTSGTQGEQYF. The whole variable domain, remainder taken from reference TRBV7-8 and TRBJ2-7, is GAGVSQSPRYKVAKRGQDVALRCDPISGHVSLFWYQQALGQGPEFLTYFQNEAQLDKSGLPSDRFFAERPEGSVSTLKIQRTQQEDSAVYLCASSLGTSGTQGEQYFGPGTRLTVT.

The chain couples TRBV19 to TRBJ2-1; TRBD2 matches at 7 bases. The V gene's germline CDR1 is LNHDA and CDR2 SQIVND (reference sequence). V trimming: 6 bases; J trimming: 9 bases; junction bases outside the gene matches: 11. The CDR3 is made up of 14 amino acids. The chain's CDR3 is CASREWEGRGEQFF. The CDR3 DNA reads TGTGCCAGTAGGGAGTGGGAGGGCCGCGGTGAGCAGTTCTTC. Full variable domain (missing parts from reference TRBV19 and TRBJ2-1): DGGITQSPKYLFRKEGQNVTLSCEQNLNHDAMYWYRQDPGQGLRLIYYSQIVNDFQKGDIAEGYSVSREKKESFPLTVTSAQKNPTAFYLCASREWEGRGEQFFGPGTRLTVL.

V and J are TRBV3-1 (or the pseudogene TRBV3-2) and TRBJ1-5; D uncertain. V shed 1 base and J shed 0 bases, with 7 bases lying between them. The CDR3 contains 15 residues. CDR1 is LGHDT, CDR2 YNNKEL, per germline (reference sequence). Here the CDR3 reads CASSQGSGSNQPQHF. CDR3 in DNA: TGTGCCAGCAGCCAAGGTTCAGGTAGCAATCAGCCCCAGCATTTT.

This chain connects TRBV24-1 to TRBJ1-5, with 9 bases fitting TRBD1. CDR3 length: 18 amino acids. Germline CDR1 and CDR2: KGHDR and SFDVKD. The V and J ends lost 2 bases and 0 bases, in that order; junction bases with no gene match: 7. This CDR3 reads CATSDSTGGSYSNQPQHF. CDR3 nucleotides: TGTGCCACCAGTGATTCGACAGGGGGAAGTTATAGCAATCAGCCCCAGCATTTT.

Written as DNA, the CDR3 is TGCGCCAGCAGCCAAGAGTTCCTCTATAGCAATCAGCCCCAGCATTTT. Translated: CASSQEFLYSNQPQHF. The chain links TRBV4-3 to TRBJ1-5; D ambiguous. Looked up from germline, CDR1 is LGHNA and CDR2 is YSLEER. With 0 bases removed from V and 0 bases from J, the gap between germline ends came to 9 bases. The CDR3 is 16 residues long.